Sequencing of this T cell receptor (beta chain) was carried out in a study of blood T cells in healthy people across ages. Notes on the study in general: Long-lived donors exceeded aged donors in naive CD4+ cells and diversity. TCR beta diversity tracked closely with naive T cell percentage.

As regards this clonotype: Its matching antigen is unknown.

For the second PCR, which ran for about 7 to 11 cycles, a sample-barcoded 5' primer and a J-beta primer mix were used. A template-switch adaptor that had 12 random nucleotides put a tag on each cDNA molecule. TCRdb used MiXCR to reprocess the 5' RACE reads, holding one entry per CDR3 protein. The profile shows approximately 360,000 distinct CDR3 sequences, roughly half of them singletons. Extraction yielded at least 5 micrograms of total RNA per sample. The CDR3 loop spans 11 amino acids. CDR1 and CDR2 from the germline V gene are SEHNR and FQNEAQ (reference sequence). V was cut by 5 bases and J by 11 bases, with 10 bases left in between.

The specimen was blood. The origin of this receptor is a man aged 55-75 years in good health. V is TRBV7-9 and J is TRBJ2-4, with D uncertain. The CDR3 DNA reads TGTGCCAGCAGCCGACAAGAAGTTCAGTACTTC. It is translated as CASSRQEVQYF.